A single sample is the source of the 27 T cell receptor beta chains below, sequenced in a study of tissue T cells after allogeneic stem cell transplantation. The repertoire was sequenced with immunoSEQ multiplex PCR; TCRdb's copy has only in-frame clones and lacks some. Of about 48,000 clones listed, around 73% are singletons. Sequenced sample: sorted cells pooled from one or two spleens. The source of these receptors is a pool of C57BL/6 mice in good health.

Remarks on this clone: Mouse gene names apply. The read ends 1 residue shy of where the CDR3 ends; the end is completed using the germline J gene. The rearrangement joins TRBV3 to TRBJ2-3, with D possibly TRBD1 on 6 matching bases. V was clipped by 3 bases and J by 3 bases, with 10 bases between them. The germline CDR1 and CDR2 sequences are SNHLY and FYNGKV (reference sequence). CDR3 length: 14 residues. Incomplete CDR3 DNA: TGTGCCAGCAGCTTCAGGGGAGGAGCAGAAACGCTGTAT. Amino acids: CASSFRGGAETLY. The full CDR3 is CASSFRGGAETLYF.

About this clone: The gene symbols are mouse symbols. The read terminates 1 residue ahead of where the CDR3 ends, so the germline J gene completes it. The chain recombines TRBV26 with TRBJ2-3; TRBD2 agrees at 9 bases. J lost 5 bases, V lost 2 bases, and 2 bases had no gene match. Germline assignment: CDR1 KGHPV and CDR2 FQNQEV (reference sequence). The CDR3 sequence is 14 residues long. Incomplete CDR3 DNA: TGTGCCAGCAGTCTGGCTGGGGGGGTAGAAACGCTGTAT. It is translated as CASSLAGGVETLY. The CDR3 as a whole reads CASSLAGGVETLYF.

In regard to this clone: Gene names denote mouse genes. From the germline J gene comes the end of the CDR3, since the read stops 1 residue before it. The chain carries TRBV13-2 and TRBJ1-2; 12 bases match TRBD1. The CDR3 loop spans 15 amino acids. Germline CDR1 and CDR2: NNHNN and SYGAGS (reference sequence). V lost 1 base, J lost 4 bases, and 2 bases stayed unmatched. CDR3 sequence: CASGDPGQGASDYTF. The part of the CDR3 DNA that was read is TGTGCCAGCGGTGATCCGGGACAGGGGGCCTCCGACTACACC.

This clone was seen a single time. Gene names and germline refer to mouse. The read is 1 residue too short to cover the CDR3 end, so that end is filled in from the germline J gene. The rearrangement uses TRBV5 and TRBJ2-4; D remains ambiguous. With 0 bases removed from V and 5 bases from J, the gap between germline ends came to 6 bases. This CDR3 spans 13 amino acids. Germline V gene lookup returns CDR1 LGHNA and CDR2 YNLKQL (reference sequence). The DNA read from the CDR3 is TGTGCCAGCAGCCAAGATCCGGGAAACACCTTGTAC. The encoded protein is CASSQDPGNTLY. The whole CDR3 region reads CASSQDPGNTLYF.

This clone was seen once. Any gene name here is a mouse gene name. The CDR3 end is not reached by the read, which stops 1 residue before it; the germline J gene fills it in. This rearrangement joins TRBV16 to TRBJ1-2, with D tentatively TRBD1 (5 bases). Germline CDR1 reads SGHSA; CDR2 reads FRNQAP. Trimming removed 5 bases at V and 4 bases at J, with 11 bases between. The CDR3 runs 13 residues. CDR3: CASSTGGSSDYTF. The sequenced part of the CDR3 DNA is TGTGCAAGCAGCACCGGGGGGAGCTCCGACTACACC.

Of note for this clone: Mouse names are used for the genes. CDR3 bases read: TGTGCCTGGAGTTCTGCTGAGCAGTTC. It translates to CAWSSAEQF. The whole CDR3 region reads CAWSSAEQFF. The chain employs TRBV31 and TRBJ2-1; D is ambiguous. The CDR3 extends 1 residue past the end of the read, so its final part is completed from the germline J gene. This CDR3 is built from 10 residues. With 2 bases removed from V and 6 bases from J, the gap between germline ends came to 2 bases. Per germline, CDR1 GKSSPN and CDR2 SITVG.

This clone turned up a few times. Gene names refer to mouse genes. The missing CDR3 end, 1 residue past where the read stops, is filled in from the germline J gene. The chain carries TRBV12-1 and TRBJ2-7; no definite D call. The CDR3 totals 14 residues. The V gene's germline CDR1 is SGHSN and CDR2 HYEKVE. Trimming stripped 0 bases from V and 0 bases from J, with 8 bases between. The DNA read from the CDR3 is TGTGCCAGCTCTCTCGACTTGAGCTCCTATGAACAGTAC. This codes for CASSLDLSSYEQY. The entire CDR3 is CASSLDLSSYEQYF.

On this clone: The gene names given are mouse names. The read ends 1 residue early relative to the CDR3; the germline J gene fills the gap. This sequence joins TRBV2 and TRBJ1-4; D is undetermined. V lost 0 bases to trimming and J lost 0 bases, with 5 bases between them. The CDR3 has 15 residues. The germline gives CDR1 LGHNA, CDR2 YSYQKL. The CDR3 spells CASSQDAISNERLFF. CDR3 bases read: TGTGCCAGCAGCCAAGATGCAATTTCCAACGAAAGATTATTT. The complete variable domain, with remaining parts taken from reference TRBV2 and TRBJ1-4, reads DPKIIQKPKYLVAVTGSEKILICEQYLGHNAMYWYRQSAKKPLEFMFSYSYQKLMDNQTASSRFQPQSSKKNHLDLQITALKPDDSATYFCASSQDAISNERLFFGHGTKLSVL.

Concerning this clone itself: Gene names and germline refer to mouse. The CDR3 end falls 1 residue outside the read, so it is completed with the germline J gene. This chain uses TRBV14 with TRBJ2-1; D gene ambiguous. Germline assignment: CDR1 SGHDT and CDR2 FRDEAV. V dropped 5 bases and J dropped 3 bases, with 3 bases sitting between them. The CDR3 extends over 11 amino acids. CDR3 sequence reads: CASRLYAEQFF. CDR3 bases read: TGTGCCAGCAGACTCTATGCTGAGCAGTTC. Full variable domain (missing parts from reference TRBV14 and TRBJ2-1): EAGVTQSPRYAVLQEGQAVSFWCDPISGHDTLYWYQQPRDQGPQLLVYFRDEAVIDNSQLPSDRFSAVRPKGTNSTLKIQSAKQGDTATYLCASRLYAEQFFGPGTRLTVL.

A note on this clone: Genes here carry mouse names. The read finishes 1 residue shy of the CDR3 end, and the germline J gene is used to complete it. The chain uses TRBV13-3 and TRBJ1-2, with D maybe TRBD1 (6 bases). This CDR3 spans 13 amino acids. Germline lookup yields CDR1 NNHDY and CDR2 SYVADS. The V and J ends lost 1 base and 5 bases respectively, with 9 bases between them. CDR3 loop: CASSDRGGSDYTF. CDR3 bases read: TGTGCCAGCAGTGATAGGGGGGGGTCCGACTACACC.

This clone was seen a few times. Mouse germline and gene names are used. The read halts 1 residue ahead of the CDR3 end, with the missing end drawn from the germline J gene. The V and J genes are TRBV31 and TRBJ1-1; no clear D. The CDR3 has 14 amino acids. Germline V gene sequence: CDR1 GKSSPN, CDR2 SITVG. The germline V and J ends were trimmed by 0 bases and 1 base, with 9 bases remaining between them. The CDR3 sequence: CAWSLETKNTEVFF. The CDR3 bases that were read are TGTGCCTGGAGTCTAGAGACAAAAAACACAGAAGTCTTC.

As regards this clone: Genes here carry mouse names. The read ends 1 residue before the CDR3 terminus; that terminus is restored from the germline J gene. This chain joins TRBV13-3 and TRBJ1-2; TRBD1 is a possible D gene (6 bases). CDR3 size: 14 residues. V gave up 2 bases and J gave up 0 bases, with 8 bases separating them. Germline V gene lookup returns CDR1 NNHDY and CDR2 SYVADS. CDR3 DNA (partial): TGTGCCAGCAGTGAAGGGGGGGCAAACTCCGACTACACC. This encodes CASSEGGANSDYT. The entire CDR3 reads CASSEGGANSDYTF.

In the case of this clone: Gene labels here are mouse ones. The CDR3 extends 1 residue past the end of the read, so its final part is completed from the germline J gene. The sample holds other DNA sequences that translate to the same CDR3. The chain recombines TRBV12-2 with TRBJ2-7, with D perhaps matching TRBD2 (7 bases). This CDR3 region has 13 residues. Germline CDR1 reads SGHLS; CDR2 reads HYDKME. Trimming took 0 bases from V and 5 from J, leaving 10 bases between them. CDR3 DNA, as far as it was read: TGTGCCAGCTCTCTCGGGGGGCTCGATGAACAGTAC. Its translation is CASSLGGLDEQY. In full, the CDR3 reads CASSLGGLDEQYF.

Turning to this clone: Gene names and germline match the mouse. The read comes to an end 1 residue before the CDR3 does, leaving the germline J gene to fill in the end. J is TRBJ1-5 and V is TRBV13-3; tentative D call: TRBD1 (5 bases). This CDR3 is 15 amino acids long. In germline, CDR1 is NNHDY, CDR2 SYVADS. The V end was cut by 3 bases, the J end by 0 bases, with 10 bases between. Partial CDR3 DNA: TGTGCCAGCAGTGCCCCAGGGAATAACAACCAGGCTCCGCTT. As protein: CASSAPGNNNQAPL. The CDR3 in its entirety is CASSAPGNNNQAPLF.

As concerns this clone: Gene names and germline refer to mouse. Coverage ceases 1 residue before the CDR3 finishes, and the germline J gene fills in the end. The rearrangement links TRBV12-2 to TRBJ2-7; tentatively, D is TRBD2 (6 bases). V gave up 2 bases and J gave up 4 bases, with 14 bases separating them. CDR1 is SGHLS and CDR2 is HYDKME in the germline V gene. The CDR3 has 14 amino acids. The part of the CDR3 DNA that was read is TGTGCCAGCTCTCCCCCCCCTGGGGATTATGAACAGTAC. Translated, it gives CASSPPPGDYEQY. The entire CDR3 is CASSPPPGDYEQYF.

For this clone: Gene labels here are mouse ones. The read gets to within 1 residue of the CDR3 end, and the germline J gene fills in the rest. Other DNA sequences from this sample encode an identical CDR3 as well. This chain joins TRBV13-2 and TRBJ2-7; no definite D call. The CDR3 sequence is 11 residues long. Per the germline V gene, CDR1 is NNHNN and CDR2 is SYGAGS (reference sequence). V was cut by 0 bases and J by 3 bases, with 1 base left in between. CDR3 region: CASGDVYEQYF. The CDR3 DNA, read in part, is TGTGCCAGCGGTGATGTCTATGAACAGTAC.

Concerning this clone: The gene names here belong to mouse. Read coverage stops 1 residue before the CDR3 terminus; the germline J gene supplies the remainder. This chain connects TRBV5 to TRBJ1-4; D might be TRBD1 (5 bases). In germline, CDR1 is LGHNA, CDR2 YNLKQL (reference sequence). The length of the CDR3 is 15 residues. V was clipped by 4 bases and J by 3 bases, with 12 bases between them. The CDR3 region is CASSPSPGTNERLFF. The CDR3 bases that were read are TGTGCCAGCAGCCCGAGTCCAGGGACCAACGAAAGATTATTT.

Of note for this clone: The gene symbols are mouse symbols. The CDR3 end falls 1 residue outside the read, so it is completed with the germline J gene. The V and J genes are TRBV24 and TRBJ1-4; D gene uncertain. Trimming left V 2 bases short and J 7 bases short, with 11 bases between. Germline values: CDR1 KGHTA, CDR2 FRNEEI. The CDR3 loop spans 14 amino acids. The CDR3: CASSLLSRGERLFF. The sequenced CDR3 bases are TGTGCCAGCAGTCTGCTCTCTAGAGGCGAAAGATTATTT.

On this clone: The gene names here belong to mouse. The missing CDR3 end, 1 residue past where the read stops, is filled in from the germline J gene. The chain joins TRBV3 to TRBJ2-7; the D gene is possibly TRBD1 (6 bases). CDR1 and CDR2 (germline): SNHLY, FYNGKV (reference sequence). This CDR3 has 14 residues. Trimming took 4 bases from V and 0 from J, leaving 10 bases between them. CDR3 DNA, as far as it was read: TGTGCCAGCAGCTATACAGGGCTCTCCTATGAACAGTAC. Protein product: CASSYTGLSYEQY. The entire CDR3 is CASSYTGLSYEQYF. Full variable domain (outside the CDR3, taken from reference TRBV3 and TRBJ2-7): GPKVLQIPSHQIIDMGQMVTLNCDPVSNHLYFYWYKQILGQQMEFLVNFYNGKVMEKSKLFKDQFSVERPDGSYFTLKIQPTALEDSAVYFCASSYTGLSYEQYFGPGTRLTVL.

This clone appeared a few times. Gene names are the mouse ones. Read sequence stops 1 residue before the CDR3 end, and the germline J gene provides the missing end. This rearrangement joins TRBV24 to TRBJ2-5; possibly TRBD1 for D (6 bases). The germline V gene has CDR1 KGHTA and CDR2 FRNEEI. The CDR3 has 14 residues. With 6 bases removed from V and 2 bases from J, the gap between germline ends came to 12 bases. CDR3 DNA (partial): TGTGCCAGCAGGGTTCCAGGGGTCCAAGACACCCAGTAC. Translation gives CASRVPGVQDTQY. The whole CDR3 protein is CASRVPGVQDTQYF.

A note on this clone: Gene names and germline match the mouse. The read ends 1 residue before the CDR3 terminus; that terminus is restored from the germline J gene. The chain is built from TRBV5 and TRBJ1-1; 10 positions match TRBD1. In germline, CDR1 is LGHNA, CDR2 YNLKQL (reference sequence). V dropped 1 base and J dropped 4; count of bases not matched to a gene: 3. The length of the CDR3 is 15 residues. CDR3 amino acids: CASSQGQGAGTEVFF. Incomplete CDR3 DNA: TGTGCCAGCAGCCAAGGACAGGGGGCGGGCACAGAAGTCTTC.

A remark on this clone: Gene names are mouse gene names. The CDR3 is cut off 1 residue early in the read; its end comes from the germline J gene. The chain uses TRBV19 and TRBJ1-2; D is uncertain. Germline-derived CDR1 and CDR2 are FNHDT and SITEND (reference sequence). The V end was cut by 5 bases, the J end by 0 bases, with 11 bases between. The CDR3 covers 14 residues. CDR3 residues: CASSPGDANSDYTF. Incomplete CDR3 DNA: TGTGCCAGCAGCCCCGGGGATGCAAACTCCGACTACACC.

Comments on this clone: Genes and germline are mouse. The CDR3 end falls 1 residue outside the read, so it is completed with the germline J gene. The chain carries TRBV26 and TRBJ2-4, with TRBD1 matching 7 bases. CDR1 and CDR2 from the germline V gene are KGHPV and FQNQEV (reference sequence). V was clipped by 0 bases and J by 0 bases; unmatched bases: 6. This CDR3 is built from 17 residues. The CDR3 DNA, read in part, is TGTGCCAGCAGTCTGTCGACAGGGAAAACTAGTCAAAACACCTTGTAC. Protein sequence: CASSLSTGKTSQNTLY. The CDR3 in its entirety is CASSLSTGKTSQNTLYF.

This clone showed up just a few times. The listed genes are named as in mouse. The read stops 1 residue short of the end of the CDR3; the missing end is completed from the germline J gene. This chain uses TRBV5 with TRBJ2-7; D unclear. Germline V CDR1 and CDR2: LGHNA, YNLKQL (reference sequence). The CDR3 consists of 11 residues. Trimming stripped 2 bases from V and 4 bases from J, with 3 bases between. The sequenced CDR3 bases are TGTGCCAGCAGCCAAAGGTATGAACAGTAC. As protein: CASSQRYEQY. The complete CDR3 sequence is CASSQRYEQYF.

With regard to this clone: Genes here carry mouse names. The CDR3 end lies 1 residue beyond the end of the read and is filled in from the germline J gene. The J gene is TRBJ1-1, the V gene TRBV20; the D is unclear. CDR1 and CDR2 (germline): GFQATS, STVNSAI. Trimming cost V 2 bases and J 0 bases, with 7 bases left between them. The CDR3 contains 13 residues. CDR3 residues: CGARPFANTEVFF. The CDR3 bases that were read are TGTGGTGCTAGGCCCTTTGCAAACACAGAAGTCTTC.

Comment on this clone: The gene names here belong to mouse. The sequenced fragment ends 1 residue before the CDR3 boundary, so the rest is inferred from the germline J gene. The chain links TRBV3 to TRBJ1-3; possible D gene TRBD1, 6 bases. Germline V gene lookup returns CDR1 SNHLY and CDR2 FYNGKV (reference sequence). V lost 6 bases and J 0 bases, leaving 9 bases between the germline ends. The CDR3 has 14 amino acids. CDR3 sequence reads: CASRDRRSGNTLYF. The sequenced CDR3 bases are TGTGCCAGCAGGGACAGACGTTCTGGAAATACGCTCTAT.

As concerns this clone: Germline and genes: mouse. Read data end 1 residue before the CDR3 end; the end is taken from the germline J gene. The rearrangement uses TRBV5 and TRBJ1-4; no clear D gene. Trimming stripped 6 bases from V and 0 bases from J, with 5 bases between. CDR1 and CDR2 (germline): LGHNA, YNLKQL (reference sequence). This CDR3 comprises 13 residues. The CDR3 spells CASSSISNERLFF. The CDR3 DNA, read in part, is TGTGCCAGCAGTTCAATTTCCAACGAAAGATTATTT.